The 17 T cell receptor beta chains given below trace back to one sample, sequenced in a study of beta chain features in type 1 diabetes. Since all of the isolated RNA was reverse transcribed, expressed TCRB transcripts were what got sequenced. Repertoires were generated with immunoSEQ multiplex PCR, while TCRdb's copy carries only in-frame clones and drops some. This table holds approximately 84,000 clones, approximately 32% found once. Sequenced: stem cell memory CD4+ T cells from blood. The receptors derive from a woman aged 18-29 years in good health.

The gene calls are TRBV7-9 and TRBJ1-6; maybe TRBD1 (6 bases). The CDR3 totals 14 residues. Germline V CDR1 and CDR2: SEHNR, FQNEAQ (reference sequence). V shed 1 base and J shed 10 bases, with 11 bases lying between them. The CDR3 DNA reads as TGTGCCAGCAGCTTAGAGGGGGGGTTGTCACCCCTCCACTTT. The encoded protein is CASSLEGGLSPLHF. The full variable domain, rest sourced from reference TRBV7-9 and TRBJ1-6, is DTGVSQNPRHKITKRGQNVTFRCDPISEHNRLYWYRQTLGQGPEFLTYFQNEAQLEKSRLLSDRFSAERPKGSFSTLEIQRTEQGDSAMYLCASSLEGGLSPLHFGNGTRLTVT.

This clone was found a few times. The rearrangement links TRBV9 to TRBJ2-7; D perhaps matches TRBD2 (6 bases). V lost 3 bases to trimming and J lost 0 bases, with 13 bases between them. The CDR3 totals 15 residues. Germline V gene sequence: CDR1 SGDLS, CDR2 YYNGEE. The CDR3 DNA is TGTGCCAGCAGCGAGGGACTCTATAGCTCCTACGAGCAGTACTTC. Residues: CASSEGLYSSYEQYF.

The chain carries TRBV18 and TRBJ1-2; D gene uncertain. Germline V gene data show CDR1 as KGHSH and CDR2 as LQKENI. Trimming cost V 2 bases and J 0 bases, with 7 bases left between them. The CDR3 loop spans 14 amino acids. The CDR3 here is CASSPGGTNYGYTF. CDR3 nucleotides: TGTGCCAGCTCACCAGGAGGGACTAACTATGGCTACACCTTC.

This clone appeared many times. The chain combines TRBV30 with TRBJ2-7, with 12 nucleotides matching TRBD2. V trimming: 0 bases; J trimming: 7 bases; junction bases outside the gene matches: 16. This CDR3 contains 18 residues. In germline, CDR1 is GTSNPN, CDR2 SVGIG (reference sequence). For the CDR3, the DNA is TGTGCCTGGAGTGTTGTGGTGACTAGCGGGAGAAAGCTGAGAGAGCAGTACTTC. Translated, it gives CAWSVVVTSGRKLREQYF.

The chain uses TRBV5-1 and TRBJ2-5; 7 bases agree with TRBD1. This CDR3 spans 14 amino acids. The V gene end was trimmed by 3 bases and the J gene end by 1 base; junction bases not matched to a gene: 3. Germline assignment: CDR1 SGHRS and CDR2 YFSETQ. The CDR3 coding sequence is TGCGCCAGCAGCTATGGGACAGCCCAAGAGACCCAGTACTTC. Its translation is CASSYGTAQETQYF.

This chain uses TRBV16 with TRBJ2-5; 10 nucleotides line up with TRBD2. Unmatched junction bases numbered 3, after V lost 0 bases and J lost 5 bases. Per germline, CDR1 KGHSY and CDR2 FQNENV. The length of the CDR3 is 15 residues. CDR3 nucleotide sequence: TGTGCCAGCAGCCAATCCCTAGCGGGAGTGGAGACCCAGTACTTC. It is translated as CASSQSLAGVETQYF.

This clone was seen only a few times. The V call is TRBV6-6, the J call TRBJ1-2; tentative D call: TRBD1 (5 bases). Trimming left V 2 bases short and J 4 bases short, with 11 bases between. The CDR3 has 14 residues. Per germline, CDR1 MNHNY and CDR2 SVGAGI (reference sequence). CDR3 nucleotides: TGTGCCAGCAGTTACGGTCAGGGTGCCTATGGCTACACCTTC. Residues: CASSYGQGAYGYTF.

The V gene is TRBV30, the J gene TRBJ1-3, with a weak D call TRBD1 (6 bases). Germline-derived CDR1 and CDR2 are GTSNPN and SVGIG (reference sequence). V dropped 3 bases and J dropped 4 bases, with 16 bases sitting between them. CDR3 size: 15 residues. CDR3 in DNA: TGTGCCTGGAGCCCGGAGTGGGGGCCAGGAAACACCATATATTTT. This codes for CAWSPEWGPGNTIYF.

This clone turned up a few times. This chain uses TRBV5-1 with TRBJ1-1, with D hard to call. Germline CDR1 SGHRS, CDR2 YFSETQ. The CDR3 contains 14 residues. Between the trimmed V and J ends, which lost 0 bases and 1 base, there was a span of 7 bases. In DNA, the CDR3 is TGCGCCAGCAGCTTGGCCGAGGAGAACACTGAAGCTTTCTTT. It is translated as CASSLAEENTEAFF.

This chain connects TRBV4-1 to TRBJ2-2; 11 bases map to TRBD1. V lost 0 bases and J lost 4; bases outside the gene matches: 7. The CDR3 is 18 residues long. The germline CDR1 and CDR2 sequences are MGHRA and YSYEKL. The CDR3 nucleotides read TGCGCCAGCAGCCAAGATGAATACGGGACAGGGGGCACCGGGGAGCTGTTTTTT. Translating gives CASSQDEYGTGGTGELFF.

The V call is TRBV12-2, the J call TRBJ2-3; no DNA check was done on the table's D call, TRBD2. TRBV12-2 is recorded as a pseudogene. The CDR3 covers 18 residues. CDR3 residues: CASRLAPRTSASTDTQYF. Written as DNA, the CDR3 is TGTGCAAGTCGCTTGGCCCCTCGGACTAGCGCTAGCACAGATACGCAGTATTTT.

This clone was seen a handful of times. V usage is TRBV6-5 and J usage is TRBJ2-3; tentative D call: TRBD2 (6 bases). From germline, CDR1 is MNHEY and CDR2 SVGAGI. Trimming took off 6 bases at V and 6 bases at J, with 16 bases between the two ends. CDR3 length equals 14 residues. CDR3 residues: CASSGGPSGDTQYF. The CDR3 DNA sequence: TGTGCCAGCAGCGGGGGACCGTCTGGGGATACGCAGTATTTT.

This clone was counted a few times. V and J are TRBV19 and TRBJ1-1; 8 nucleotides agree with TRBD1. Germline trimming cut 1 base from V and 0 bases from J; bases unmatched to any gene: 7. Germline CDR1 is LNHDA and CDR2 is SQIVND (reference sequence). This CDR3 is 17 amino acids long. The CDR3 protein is CASSIVGTGAMNTEAFF. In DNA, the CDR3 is TGTGCCAGTAGTATAGTGGGGACAGGAGCGATGAACACTGAAGCTTTCTTT.

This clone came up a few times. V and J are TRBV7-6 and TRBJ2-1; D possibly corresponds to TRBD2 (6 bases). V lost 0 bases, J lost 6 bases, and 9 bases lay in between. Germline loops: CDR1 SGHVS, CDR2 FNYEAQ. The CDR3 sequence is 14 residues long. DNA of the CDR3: TGTGCCAGCAGCTTAGCGGGGGAGGCCAATGAGCAGTTCTTC. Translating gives CASSLAGEANEQFF.

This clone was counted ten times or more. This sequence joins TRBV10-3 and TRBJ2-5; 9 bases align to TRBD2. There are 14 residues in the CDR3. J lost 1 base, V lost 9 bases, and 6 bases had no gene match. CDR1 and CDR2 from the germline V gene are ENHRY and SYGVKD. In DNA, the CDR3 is TGTGCCATGTCTAGCGGGACGGGCCAAGAGACCCAGTACTTC. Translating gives CAMSSGTGQETQYF.

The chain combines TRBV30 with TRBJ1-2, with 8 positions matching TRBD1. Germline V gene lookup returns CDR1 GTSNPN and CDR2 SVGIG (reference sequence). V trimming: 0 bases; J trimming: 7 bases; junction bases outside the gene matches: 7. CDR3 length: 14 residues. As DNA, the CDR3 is TGTGCCTGGAGTGTAGACAGGGGTGGTGGTGGCTACACCTTC. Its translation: CAWSVDRGGGGYTF.

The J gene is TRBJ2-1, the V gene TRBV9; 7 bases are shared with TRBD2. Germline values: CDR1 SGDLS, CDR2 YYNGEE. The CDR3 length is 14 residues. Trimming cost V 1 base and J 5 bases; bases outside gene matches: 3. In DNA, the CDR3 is TGTGCCAGCAGCGTATTCCGGGGGGACAATGAGCAGTTCTTC. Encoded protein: CASSVFRGDNEQFF.